The TCR beta chain described here comes from a study of shared clonotypes between healthy human individuals. Study-level results: The study's rarefaction showed incomplete sorted-subset sequencing despite large depth.

This table comes from immunoSEQ multiplex PCR, and its TCRdb copy is limited to in-frame clones, with some not included. Found here are approximately 640,000 clones, 90% of them singletons; the top ten hold 34%. V dropped 5 bases and J dropped 8 bases, with 16 bases sitting between them. Germline assignment: CDR1 SEHNR and CDR2 FQNEAQ (reference sequence). The CDR3 totals 14 residues. Of note for this clone: The antigen is unknown.

What was sequenced was memory CD8+ T cells from PBMCs. Regarding subset: CD45RO+ cells pooled with CCR7-negative TemRA cells. This rearrangement joins TRBV7-9 to TRBJ2-1, with D tentatively TRBD1 (5 bases). This TCR was recovered from a man between 18 and 29 years old in good health. Some clones in this sample may be carry-over from other donors' samples. For the CDR3, the DNA is TGTGCCAGCAGCCAAGGGGTTCGCTGGGATGAGCAGTTCTTC. It specifies CASSQGVRWDEQFF.